The 13 T cell receptor beta chains below all came from one sample that was sequenced in a study of blood T cell repertoires in COVID-19. The table came from immunoSEQ multiplex PCR; TCRdb's copy has only in-frame clones and leaves some out. The sample comprises about 120,000 clones, 75% to 90% of which are singletons, and approximately 7.7% rests with the top ten. The material sequenced was peripheral blood. These receptor sequences come from a human donor in a cohort sampled during active COVID-19.

The chain is built from TRBV5-1 and TRBJ1-1; maybe TRBD1 (6 bases). The germline CDR1 and CDR2 sequences are SGHRS and YFSETQ. This CDR3 spans 16 amino acids. V was shortened by 4 bases and J by 6 bases, with 22 bases between the two germline ends. CDR3 sequence reads: CASSPQGGLMGAEAFF. As DNA, the CDR3 is TGCGCCAGCAGCCCACAGGGAGGGCTAATGGGGGCTGAAGCTTTCTTT.

The chain links TRBV27 to TRBJ1-5; TRBD1 might be the D (6 bases). The CDR3 is 15 residues long. V lost 1 base and J lost 1, with 8 bases in between. Germline CDR1 MNHEY, CDR2 SMNVEV (reference sequence). The CDR3 protein is CASSLFQGSNQPQHF. The CDR3 DNA follows: TGTGCCAGCAGTTTATTTCAGGGGAGCAATCAGCCCCAGCATTTT.

This chain links TRBV7-2 with TRBJ2-5; D remains unclear. The germline V and J ends were trimmed by 3 bases and 2 bases, with 7 bases remaining between them. Germline V lookup: CDR1 SGHTA, CDR2 FQGNSA. The CDR3 runs to 13 residues. For the CDR3, the DNA is TGTGCCAGCAGCTTCGTCCTGCAAGAGACCCAGTACTTC. Translating gives CASSFVLQETQYF.

This chain uses TRBV11-2 with TRBJ2-2, with a weak D call TRBD2 (5 bases). The CDR3 is made up of 15 amino acids. V was clipped by 0 bases and J by 7 bases, with 12 bases between them. The germline CDR1 and CDR2 sequences are SGHAT and FQNNGV. The CDR3 nucleotides read TGTGCCAGCAGCTTAGAGGGCGGGTACAGCGGGGAGCTGTTTTTT. The encoded protein is CASSLEGGYSGELFF.

V usage is TRBV12-3 or TRBV12-4 and J usage is TRBJ2-2, with D unresolved. Trimming shortened V by 7 bases and J by 1 base, and 7 bases separated the two germline ends. The length of the CDR3 is 13 residues. The DNA of the CDR3 is TGTGCCAGCAACAAGCGGAACACCGGGGAGCTGTTTTTT. Protein: CASNKRNTGELFF.

The chain employs TRBV6-6 and TRBJ2-7, with TRBD1 matching 7 bases. Germline V gene data show CDR1 as MNHNY and CDR2 as SVGAGI (reference sequence). The CDR3 covers 12 residues. Trimming at V came to 6 bases and at J to 1 base, leaving 0 bases not matched to a gene. The CDR3 bases are TGTGCCAGCAGACAGGGGTCCTACGAGCAGTACTTC. The encoded protein is CASRQGSYEQYF.

This chain links TRBV19 with TRBJ2-6; no clear D. Trimming stripped 3 bases from V and 0 bases from J, with 6 bases between. The CDR3 covers 15 residues. Germline CDR1 is LNHDA and CDR2 is SQIVND (reference sequence). CDR3 sequence: CASSILPSGANVLTF. The CDR3 nucleotides are TGTGCCAGTAGTATTCTTCCCTCTGGGGCCAACGTCCTGACTTTC.

The chain recombines TRBV4-1 with TRBJ1-2; D unclear. Trimming removed 1 base from V and 5 bases from J, with 14 bases in between. The germline V gene has CDR1 MGHRA and CDR2 YSYEKL. The CDR3 has 15 residues. CDR3 sequence: CASSQGAGVGYGYTF. The CDR3 DNA reads TGCGCCAGCAGCCAAGGGGCCGGGGTAGGGTATGGCTACACCTTC.

The chain joins TRBV19 to TRBJ1-5; D possibly corresponds to TRBD1 (6 bases). Germline V gene lookup returns CDR1 LNHDA and CDR2 SQIVND (reference sequence). This CDR3 has 17 amino acids. V lost 4 bases and J lost 3, with 19 bases in between. CDR3 nucleotide sequence: TGTGCCAGTAGTACCCACTCCGTAGGGGGTGACAATCAGCCCCAGCATTTT. It encodes CASSTHSVGGDNQPQHF.

The J gene is TRBJ1-1, the V gene TRBV11-2; 7 positions agree with TRBD1. V dropped 4 bases and J dropped 0; count of bases not matched to a gene: 8. The CDR3 is 16 residues long. The germline gives CDR1 SGHAT, CDR2 FQNNGV. CDR3 sequence reads: CASSSGQRTLNTEAFF. CDR3 bases: TGTGCCAGCAGCTCGGGACAGCGAACTTTGAACACTGAAGCTTTCTTT.

This clone was seen only once. The chain carries TRBV18 and TRBJ1-6, with D possibly TRBD1 on 6 matching bases. This CDR3 region has 13 residues. Germline CDR1 and CDR2: KGHSH and LQKENI. V gave up 8 bases and J gave up 7 bases, with 12 bases separating them. CDR3 loop: CASRGGLNSPLHF. DNA of the CDR3: TGTGCCAGCCGGGGGGGGCTGAATTCACCCCTCCACTTT.

The table lists this clone with a count of one. The chain is built from TRBV6-1 and TRBJ2-2, with 11 positions matching TRBD2. J was trimmed by 4 bases and V by 4 bases; bases with no gene match: 5. The CDR3 is 16 residues long. CDR1 and CDR2 from the germline V gene are MNHNS and SASEGT. The chain's CDR3 is CASSATSGKSTGELFF. The CDR3 region has the DNA TGTGCCAGCAGTGCGACTAGCGGGAAAAGCACCGGGGAGCTGTTTTTT.

The J gene is TRBJ1-4, the V gene TRBV11-3; D unresolved. Germline assignment: CDR1 SGHNT and CDR2 YENEEA. V lost 5 bases and J 5 bases, leaving 12 bases between the germline ends. There are 14 residues in the CDR3. The CDR3 protein is CASSPTTGNEKLFF. In DNA form, the CDR3 reads TGTGCCAGCAGCCCCACTACGGGGAATGAAAAACTGTTTTTT.